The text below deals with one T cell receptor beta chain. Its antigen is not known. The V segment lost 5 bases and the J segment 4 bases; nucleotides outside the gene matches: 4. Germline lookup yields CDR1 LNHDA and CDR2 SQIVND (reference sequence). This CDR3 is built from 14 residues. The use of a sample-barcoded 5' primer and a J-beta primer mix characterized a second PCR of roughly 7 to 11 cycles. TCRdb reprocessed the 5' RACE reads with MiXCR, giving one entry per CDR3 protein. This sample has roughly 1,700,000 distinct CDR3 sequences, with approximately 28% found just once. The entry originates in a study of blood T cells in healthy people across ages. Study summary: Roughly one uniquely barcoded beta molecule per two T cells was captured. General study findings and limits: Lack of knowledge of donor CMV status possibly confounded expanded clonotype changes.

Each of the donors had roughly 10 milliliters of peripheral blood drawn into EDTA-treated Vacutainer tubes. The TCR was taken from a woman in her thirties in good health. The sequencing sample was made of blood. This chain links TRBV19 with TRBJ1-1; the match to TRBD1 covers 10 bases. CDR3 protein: CASSDRGHGTEAFF. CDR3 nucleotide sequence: TGTGCCAGTAGTGACAGGGGGCATGGCACTGAAGCTTTCTTT.